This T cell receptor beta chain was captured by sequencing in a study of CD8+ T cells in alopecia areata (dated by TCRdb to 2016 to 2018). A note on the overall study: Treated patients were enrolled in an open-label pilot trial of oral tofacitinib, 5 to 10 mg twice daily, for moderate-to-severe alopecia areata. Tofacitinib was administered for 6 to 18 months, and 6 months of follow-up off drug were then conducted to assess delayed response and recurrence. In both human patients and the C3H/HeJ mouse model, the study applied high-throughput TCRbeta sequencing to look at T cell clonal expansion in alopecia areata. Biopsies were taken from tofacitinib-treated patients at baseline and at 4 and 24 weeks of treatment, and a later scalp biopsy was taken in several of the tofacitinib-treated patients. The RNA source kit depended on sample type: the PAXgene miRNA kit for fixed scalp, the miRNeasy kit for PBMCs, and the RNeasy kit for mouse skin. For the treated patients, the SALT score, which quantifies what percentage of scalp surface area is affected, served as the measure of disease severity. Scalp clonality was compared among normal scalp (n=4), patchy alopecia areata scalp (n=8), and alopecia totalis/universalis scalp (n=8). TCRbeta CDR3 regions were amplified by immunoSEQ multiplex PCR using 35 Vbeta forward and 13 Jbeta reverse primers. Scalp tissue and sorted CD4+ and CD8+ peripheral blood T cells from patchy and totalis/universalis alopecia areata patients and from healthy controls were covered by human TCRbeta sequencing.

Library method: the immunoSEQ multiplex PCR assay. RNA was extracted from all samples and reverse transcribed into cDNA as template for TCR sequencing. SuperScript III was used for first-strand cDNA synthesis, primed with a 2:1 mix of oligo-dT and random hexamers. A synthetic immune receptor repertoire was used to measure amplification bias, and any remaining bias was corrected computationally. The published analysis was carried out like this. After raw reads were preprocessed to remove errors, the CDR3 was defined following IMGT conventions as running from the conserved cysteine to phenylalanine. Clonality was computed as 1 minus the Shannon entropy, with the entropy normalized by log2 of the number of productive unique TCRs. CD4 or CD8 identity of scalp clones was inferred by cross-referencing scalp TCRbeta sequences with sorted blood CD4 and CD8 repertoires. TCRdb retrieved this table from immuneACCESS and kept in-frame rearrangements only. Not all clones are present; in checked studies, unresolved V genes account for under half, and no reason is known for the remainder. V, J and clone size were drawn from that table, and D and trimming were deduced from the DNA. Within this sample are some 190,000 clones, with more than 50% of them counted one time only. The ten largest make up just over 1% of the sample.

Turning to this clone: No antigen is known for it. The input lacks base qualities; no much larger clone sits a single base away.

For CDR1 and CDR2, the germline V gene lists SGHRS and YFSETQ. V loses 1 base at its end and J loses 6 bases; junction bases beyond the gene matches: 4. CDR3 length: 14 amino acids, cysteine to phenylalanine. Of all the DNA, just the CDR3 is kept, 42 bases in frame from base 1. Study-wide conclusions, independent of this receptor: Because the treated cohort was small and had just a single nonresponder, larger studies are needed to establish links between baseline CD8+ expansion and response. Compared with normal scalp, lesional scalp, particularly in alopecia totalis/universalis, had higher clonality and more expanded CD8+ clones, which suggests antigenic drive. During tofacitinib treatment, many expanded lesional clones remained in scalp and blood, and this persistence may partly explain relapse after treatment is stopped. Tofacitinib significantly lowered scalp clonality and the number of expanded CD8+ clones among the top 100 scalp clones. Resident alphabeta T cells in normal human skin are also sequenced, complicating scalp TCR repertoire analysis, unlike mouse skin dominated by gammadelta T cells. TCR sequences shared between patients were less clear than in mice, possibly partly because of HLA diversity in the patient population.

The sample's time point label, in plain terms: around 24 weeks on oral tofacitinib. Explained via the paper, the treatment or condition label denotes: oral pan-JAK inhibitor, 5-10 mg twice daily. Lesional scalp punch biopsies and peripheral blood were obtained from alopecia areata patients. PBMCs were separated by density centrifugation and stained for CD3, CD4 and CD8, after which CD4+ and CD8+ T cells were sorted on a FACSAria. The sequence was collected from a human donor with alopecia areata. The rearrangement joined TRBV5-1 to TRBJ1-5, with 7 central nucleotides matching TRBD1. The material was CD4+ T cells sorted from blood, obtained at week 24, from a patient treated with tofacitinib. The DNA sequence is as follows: TGCGCCAGCAGCTTGAAACAGGGGAGTCAGCCCCAGCATTTT. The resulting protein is CASSLKQGSQPQHF.